This T cell receptor beta chain is drawn from a study of cytomegalovirus exposure and HLA in healthy donors. About the study: Out of 150 million to 200 million T cells, an earlier analysis found around 120 million unique TCR beta sequences in total. Study results and caveats: The authors later found most CMV-associated TCR beta chains appeared HLA-restricted. In an earlier analysis, about 87% or about 30%: the productive usage of most TCR beta V segments.

Turning to this clone: Its antigen remains unknown.

This CDR3 has 15 amino acids. Trimming cost V 5 bases and J 1 base; bases outside gene matches: 4. Germline V gives CDR1 SGHTA, CDR2 FQGNSA. PCR was performed using 60 Vbeta and 13 Jbeta primers. Method: immunoSEQ multiplex PCR; TCRdb's copy keeps in-frame clones and lacks some. This sample has roughly 120,000 clones, with over 80% found just once. The V and J genes are TRBV7-2 and TRBJ1-5; 8 nucleotides match TRBD1. The clonotype was recovered from a man aged 45-60 years in good health and CMV-seronegative. The sample was PBMCs. The CDR3 reads CASSKGDRSNQPQHF. The CDR3 DNA sequence: TGTGCCAGCAGCAAGGGGGACAGGAGCAATCAGCCCCAGCATTTT.